These 21 T cell receptor beta chains were sequenced from one sample in a study of cytomegalovirus exposure and HLA in healthy donors. The PCR used 60 Vbeta and 13 Jbeta primers. Clones were sequenced by immunoSEQ multiplex PCR, and TCRdb holds only the in-frame ones, with some missing. Found here are 70,000 to 85,000 clones; the top ten clones hold roughly 8%. The material sequenced was PBMCs. The receptors were sampled from a female donor in good health and CMV-seropositive.

The chain has TRBV7-9 and TRBJ2-3, with a possible D match to TRBD2 (6 bases). The CDR3 loop spans 15 amino acids. V was cut by 5 bases and J by 6 bases, with 18 bases left in between. CDR1 and CDR2 (germline): SEHNR, FQNEAQ (reference sequence). In nucleotides, the CDR3 is TGTGCCAGCAGCCCGGGGACTCCAGCAGGGGATACGCAGTATTTT. Its protein is CASSPGTPAGDTQYF.

As regards this clone: One end of the junction fails to match germline, which may point to a read error. The V call is TRBV6-1, the J call TRBJ2-7; D is uncertain. CDR1 and CDR2 (germline): MNHNS, SASEGT. This CDR3 region has 11 residues. CDR3 amino acids: CASSELELLGF. CDR3 sequence (DNA): TGTGCCAGCAGTGAGCTGGAGCTGCTTGGGTTC.

The V gene is TRBV7-2, the J gene TRBJ2-7; D is possibly TRBD1 (6 bases). The length of the CDR3 is 13 residues. Trimming stripped 3 bases from V and 13 bases from J, with 19 bases between. Looked up from germline, CDR1 is SGHTA and CDR2 is FQGNSA. The CDR3 spells CASSFISQQGHYF. The CDR3 bases are TGTGCCAGCAGCTTTATATCTCAACAGGGCCACTACTTC.

V and J are TRBV7-2 and TRBJ1-5; possible D gene TRBD1, 5 bases. The germline gives CDR1 SGHTA, CDR2 FQGNSA. This CDR3 has 15 amino acids. The V gene lost 3 bases and the J gene lost 0 bases, with 9 bases spanning the gap. CDR3 nucleotide sequence: TGTGCCAGCAGCTTCTCGGGGGATAGCAATCAGCCCCAGCATTTT. Translation: CASSFSGDSNQPQHF.

The chain combines TRBV6-1 with TRBJ2-7, with 10 bases that match TRBD2. CDR1 and CDR2 (germline): MNHNS, SASEGT. V was clipped by 5 bases and J by 7 bases; unmatched bases: 8. The CDR3 covers 14 residues. The CDR3 protein is CASSMTSGSFEQYF. In DNA form, the CDR3 reads TGTGCCAGCAGTATGACTAGCGGGTCTTTTGAGCAGTACTTC.

The chain carries TRBV6-5 and TRBJ1-4, with D possibly matching TRBD1 (5 bases). Per the germline V gene, CDR1 is MNHEY and CDR2 is SVGAGI. The CDR3 spans 14 residues. The ends were cut back, 6 bases at V and 6 bases at J, with 14 bases in the middle. For the CDR3, the DNA is TGTGCCAGCAGGGATGCAGGGTGGGATGAAAAACTGTTTTTT. This encodes CASRDAGWDEKLFF.

This sequence joins TRBV7-8 and TRBJ1-5; tentatively, D is TRBD1 (6 bases). CDR3 length equals 16 residues. Trimming stripped 0 bases from V and 2 bases from J, with 11 bases between. Germline V gene lookup returns CDR1 SGHVS and CDR2 FQNEAQ. The CDR3 region has the DNA TGTGCCAGCAGCTTAGCGAGGGGGTTGGGCAATCAGCCCCAGCATTTT. The encoded protein is CASSLARGLGNQPQHF.

This chain links TRBV18 with TRBJ2-2; tentatively, D is TRBD1 (6 bases). CDR1 and CDR2 (germline): KGHSH, LQKENI. The germline V and J ends were trimmed by 6 bases and 5 bases, with 16 bases remaining between them. The length of the CDR3 is 15 residues. In DNA form, the CDR3 reads TGTGCCAGCTCCGACCTGGGGGCCGGGACCGGGGAGCTGTTTTTT. It specifies CASSDLGAGTGELFF.

V gene TRBV29-1 combines with J gene TRBJ2-3, with D perhaps TRBD1 (5 bases). The ends were cut back, 3 bases at V and 10 bases at J, with 11 bases in the middle. The CDR3 has 11 residues. Looked up from germline, CDR1 is SQVTM and CDR2 is ANQGSEA. The CDR3 coding sequence is TGCAGCGTTGATGACAGCTTGGCGCAGTATTTT. Translated: CSVDDSLAQYF.

The rearrangement links TRBV5-1 to TRBJ1-5; TRBD1 matches at 8 bases. Germline V gene data show CDR1 as SGHRS and CDR2 as YFSETQ. The V segment lost 4 bases and the J segment 5 bases; nucleotides outside the gene matches: 8. This CDR3 region has 15 residues. CDR3 bases: TGCGCCAGCAGCACGGGACAGGCCTCGTATCAGCCCCAGCATTTT. Translation gives CASSTGQASYQPQHF.

The chain uses TRBV19 and TRBJ1-5; 7 bases are shared with TRBD1. The V and J ends lost 8 bases and 4 bases, in that order; junction bases with no gene match: 5. The CDR3 length is 13 residues. In germline, CDR1 is LNHDA, CDR2 SQIVND (reference sequence). DNA of the CDR3: TGTGCCAGTGGGCGGACAGGTAATCAGCCCCAGCATTTT. Amino acids: CASGRTGNQPQHF.

This rearrangement joins TRBV7-9 to TRBJ2-2, with 10 bases that match TRBD1. CDR3 size: 15 residues. Per the germline V gene, CDR1 is SEHNR and CDR2 is FQNEAQ (reference sequence). Trimming cost V 6 bases and J 5 bases; bases outside gene matches: 6. The CDR3 sequence: CASSSGTGVTGELFF. The CDR3 bases are TGTGCCAGCAGTTCCGGGACAGGGGTGACCGGGGAGCTGTTTTTT.

The chain links TRBV14 to TRBJ2-2, with D tentatively TRBD1 (6 bases). From germline, CDR1 is SGHDN and CDR2 FVKESK. The CDR3 is 15 amino acids. The V gene lost 0 bases and the J gene lost 4 bases, with 9 bases spanning the gap. CDR3 amino acids: CASSQEGRGTGELFF. The CDR3, as DNA: TGTGCCAGCAGCCAAGAGGGCAGGGGCACCGGGGAGCTGTTTTTT.

As regards this clone: At one end the junction does not follow the germline gene, possibly because of a read error. The chain links TRBV27 to TRBJ2-1; TRBD2 might be the D (5 bases). Germline CDR1 and CDR2: MNHEY and SMNVEV (reference sequence). The CDR3 has 14 amino acids. CDR3 protein: CASSRGSSDNEQFF. The CDR3 DNA sequence: TGTGCCAGCAGCCGAGGGAGCTCCGACAATGAGCAGTTCTTC.

The chain uses TRBV19 and TRBJ1-1; tentative D call: TRBD1 (5 bases). CDR3 length equals 14 residues. CDR1 and CDR2 from the germline V gene are LNHDA and SQIVND (reference sequence). Trimming removed 2 bases at V and 1 base at J, with 8 bases between. CDR3 bases: TGTGCCAGTAGTATACAGGGAGGGAACACTGAAGCTTTCTTT. Translated, it gives CASSIQGGNTEAFF. The variable domain in full, with the rest retrieved from reference TRBV19 and TRBJ1-1, is DGGITQSPKYLFRKEGQNVTLSCEQNLNHDAMYWYRQDPGQGLRLIYYSQIVNDFQKGDIAEGYSVSREKKESFPLTVTSAQKNPTAFYLCASSIQGGNTEAFFGQGTRLTVV.

V and J are TRBV7-9 and TRBJ1-2; D is perhaps TRBD1 (5 bases). The V end lost 5 bases, the J end lost 6 bases, and 16 bases lay between the germline ends. CDR3 length: 14 residues. Germline V lookup: CDR1 SEHNR, CDR2 FQNEAQ (reference sequence). Here the CDR3 reads CASSREVGVDGYTF. The CDR3 DNA follows: TGTGCCAGCAGCAGAGAGGTAGGGGTCGATGGCTACACCTTC.

The chain combines TRBV5-6 with TRBJ2-1, with a possible D match to TRBD2 (5 bases). V was shortened by 0 bases and J by 0 bases, with 10 bases between the two germline ends. The V gene's germline CDR1 is SGHDT and CDR2 YYEEEE. The CDR3 covers 16 residues. The CDR3 bases are TGTGCCAGCAGCTTGGGCGGGTCCAGCTCCTACAATGAGCAGTTCTTC. Translating it yields CASSLGGSSSYNEQFF.

The rearrangement uses TRBV5-1 and TRBJ2-1; 10 nucleotides match TRBD1. The CDR3 has 16 residues. Germline assignment: CDR1 SGHRS and CDR2 YFSETQ. V dropped 0 bases and J dropped 7; count of bases not matched to a gene: 7. The CDR3 coding sequence is TGCGCCAGCAGCTTGGGAGGGGGACAGGGGACGAATGAGCAGTTCTTC. Translated: CASSLGGGQGTNEQFF.

The gene calls are TRBV9 and TRBJ2-5; 8 bases align to TRBD1. The CDR3 is made up of 14 amino acids. The ends lost 3 bases at V and 7 bases at J; junction bases unmatched: 8. Germline V gene sequence: CDR1 SGDLS, CDR2 YYNGEE. DNA of the CDR3: TGTGCCAGCAGCGCCTTGACAGGGGATGGGACCCAGTACTTC. This translates into CASSALTGDGTQYF.

This chain connects TRBV14 to TRBJ1-6; 7 positions match TRBD1. Germline trimming cut 2 bases from V and 2 bases from J; bases unmatched to any gene: 15. The CDR3 consists of 20 residues. The germline CDR1 and CDR2 sequences are SGHDN and FVKESK. The CDR3: CASSQRGPGKMSTYNSPLHF. As DNA, the CDR3 is TGTGCCAGCAGCCAAAGGGGGCCTGGAAAGATGAGTACCTATAATTCACCCCTCCACTTT. The variable domain in full, completed from reference TRBV14 and TRBJ1-6, reads EAGVTQFPSHSVIEKGQTVTLRCDPISGHDNLYWYRRVMGKEIKFLLHFVKESKQDESGMPNNRFLAERTGGTYSTLKVQPAELEDSGVYFCASSQRGPGKMSTYNSPLHFGNGTRLTVT.

The rearrangement links TRBV9 to TRBJ2-2, with 7 bases lining up with TRBD1. This CDR3 has 16 amino acids. Trimming removed 4 bases from V and 6 bases from J; junction bases left unmatched: 12. The germline gives CDR1 SGDLS, CDR2 YYNGEE. The CDR3 region is CASSTPGQSSPGELFF. DNA for the CDR3: TGTGCCAGCAGCACACCGGGACAGAGTAGCCCCGGGGAGCTGTTTTTT.